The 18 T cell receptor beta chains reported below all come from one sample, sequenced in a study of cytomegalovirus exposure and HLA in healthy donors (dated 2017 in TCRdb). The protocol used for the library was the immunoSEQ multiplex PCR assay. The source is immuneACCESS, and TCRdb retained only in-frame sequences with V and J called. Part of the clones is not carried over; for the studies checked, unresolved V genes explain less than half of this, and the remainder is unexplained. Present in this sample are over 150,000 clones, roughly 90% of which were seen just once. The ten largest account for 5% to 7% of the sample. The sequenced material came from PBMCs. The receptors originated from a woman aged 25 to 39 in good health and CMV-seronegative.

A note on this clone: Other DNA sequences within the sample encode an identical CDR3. The CDR3 is CASSLGTDTQYF. The DNA of the CDR3 is TGTGCCAGCAGCTTGGGCACAGATACGCAGTATTTT. This chain connects TRBV7-9 to TRBJ2-3, with D hard to call. Trimming removed 3 bases from V and 1 base from J, with 2 bases in between. Per the germline V gene, CDR1 is SEHNR and CDR2 is FQNEAQ (reference sequence). The CDR3 is 12 residues long.

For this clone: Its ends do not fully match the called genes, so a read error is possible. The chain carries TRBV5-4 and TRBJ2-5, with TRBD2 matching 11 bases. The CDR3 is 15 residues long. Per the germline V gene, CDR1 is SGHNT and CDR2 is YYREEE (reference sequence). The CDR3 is CASSFTSGGQGTQYF. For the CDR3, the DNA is TGTGCCAGCAGCTTCACTAGCGGGGGCCAAGGGACCCAGTACTTC.

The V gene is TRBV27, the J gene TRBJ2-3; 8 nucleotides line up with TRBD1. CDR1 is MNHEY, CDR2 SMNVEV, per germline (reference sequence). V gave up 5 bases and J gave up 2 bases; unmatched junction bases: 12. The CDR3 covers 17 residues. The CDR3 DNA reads TGTGCCAGCAGTCCCCACGGACAGGGTTTCTCCACAGATACGCAGTATTTT. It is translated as CASSPHGQGFSTDTQYF.

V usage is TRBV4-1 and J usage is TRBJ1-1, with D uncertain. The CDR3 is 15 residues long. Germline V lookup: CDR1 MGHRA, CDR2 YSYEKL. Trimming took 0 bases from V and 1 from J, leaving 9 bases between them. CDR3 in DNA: TGCGCCAGCAGCCAAGATGGGCGAGAGAACACTGAAGCTTTCTTT. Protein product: CASSQDGRENTEAFF.

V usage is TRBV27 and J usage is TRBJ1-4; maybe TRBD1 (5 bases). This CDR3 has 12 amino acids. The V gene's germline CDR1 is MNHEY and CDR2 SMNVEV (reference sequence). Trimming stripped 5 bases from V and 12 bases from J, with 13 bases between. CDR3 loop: CASSPGGGELFF. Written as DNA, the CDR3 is TGTGCCAGCAGTCCCGGGGGAGGGGAACTGTTTTTT.

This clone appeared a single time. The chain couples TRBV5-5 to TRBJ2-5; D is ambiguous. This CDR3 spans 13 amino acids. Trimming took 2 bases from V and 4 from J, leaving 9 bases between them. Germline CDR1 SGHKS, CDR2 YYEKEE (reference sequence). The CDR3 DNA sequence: TGTGCCAGCAGCTTCTTACCCCCAGAGACCCAGTACTTC. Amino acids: CASSFLPPETQYF.

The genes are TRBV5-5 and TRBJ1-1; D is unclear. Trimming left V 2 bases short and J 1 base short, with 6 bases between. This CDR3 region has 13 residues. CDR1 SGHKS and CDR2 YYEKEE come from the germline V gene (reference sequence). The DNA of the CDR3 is TGTGCCAGCAGCTTTTGGGGGAACACTGAAGCTTTCTTT. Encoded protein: CASSFWGNTEAFF.

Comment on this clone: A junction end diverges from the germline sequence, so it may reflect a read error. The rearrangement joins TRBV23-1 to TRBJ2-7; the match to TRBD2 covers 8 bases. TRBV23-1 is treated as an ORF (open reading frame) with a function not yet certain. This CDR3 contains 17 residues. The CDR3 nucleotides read TGCGCCAGCAATCAACCCGGGGGGGCTTTCTTATCCTACGAGCAGTACTTC. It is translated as CASNQPGGAFLSYEQYF.

The CDR3 sequence: CASSFFAGVTGELFF. In DNA, the CDR3 is TGTGCCAGCAGCTTCTTTGCGGGAGTCACCGGGGAGCTGTTTTTT. The chain couples TRBV7-9 to TRBJ2-2; the match to TRBD2 covers 7 bases. CDR3 length: 15 residues. Germline CDR1 is SEHNR and CDR2 is FQNEAQ (reference sequence). The junction had 5 bases not matched to a gene; V was cut back by 3 bases and J by 4 bases.

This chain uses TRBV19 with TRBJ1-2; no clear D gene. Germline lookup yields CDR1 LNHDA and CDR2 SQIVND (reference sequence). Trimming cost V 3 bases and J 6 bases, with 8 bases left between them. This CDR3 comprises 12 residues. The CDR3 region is CASSMWQHGYTF. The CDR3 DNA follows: TGTGCCAGTAGTATGTGGCAGCATGGCTACACCTTC.

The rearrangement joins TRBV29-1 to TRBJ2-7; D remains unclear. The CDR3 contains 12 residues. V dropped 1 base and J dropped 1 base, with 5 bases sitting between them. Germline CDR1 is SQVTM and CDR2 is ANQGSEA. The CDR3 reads CSVEVRSYEQYF. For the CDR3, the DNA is TGCAGCGTTGAAGTAAGATCCTACGAGCAGTACTTC.

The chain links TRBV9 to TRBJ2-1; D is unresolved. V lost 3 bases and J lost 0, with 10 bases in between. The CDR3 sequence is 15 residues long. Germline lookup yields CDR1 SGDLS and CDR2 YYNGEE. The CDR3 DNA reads TGTGCCAGCAGCGCCCCGGGCAGCTCCTACAATGAGCAGTTCTTC. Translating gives CASSAPGSSYNEQFF.

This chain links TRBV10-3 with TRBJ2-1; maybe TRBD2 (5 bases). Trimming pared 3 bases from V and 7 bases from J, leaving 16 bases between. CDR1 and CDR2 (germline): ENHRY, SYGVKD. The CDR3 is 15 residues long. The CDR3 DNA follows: TGTGCCATCAGTGACTCTATTGACTACTCAAATGAGCAGTTCTTC. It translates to CAISDSIDYSNEQFF.

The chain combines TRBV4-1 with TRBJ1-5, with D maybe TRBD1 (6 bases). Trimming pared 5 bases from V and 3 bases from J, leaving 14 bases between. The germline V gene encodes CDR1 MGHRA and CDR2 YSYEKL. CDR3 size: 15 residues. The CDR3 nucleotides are TGCGCCAGCAGCTCAAGGAGGGGGGACAATCAGCCCCAGCATTTT. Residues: CASSSRRGDNQPQHF.

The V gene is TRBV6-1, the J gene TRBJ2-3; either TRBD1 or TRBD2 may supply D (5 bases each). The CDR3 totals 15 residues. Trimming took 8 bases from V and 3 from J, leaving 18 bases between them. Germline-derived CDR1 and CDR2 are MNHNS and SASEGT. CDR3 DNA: TGTGCCAGCGCCCCCTTGGGGGTGGGGACAGATACGCAGTATTTT. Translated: CASAPLGVGTDTQYF.

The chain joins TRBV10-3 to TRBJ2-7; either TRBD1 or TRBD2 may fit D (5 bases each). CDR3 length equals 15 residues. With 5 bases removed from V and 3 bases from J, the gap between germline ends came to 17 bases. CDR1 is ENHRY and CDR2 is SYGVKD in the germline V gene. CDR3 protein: CAISPERGSSYEQYF. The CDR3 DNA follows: TGTGCCATCAGTCCCGAGAGGGGAAGCAGCTACGAGCAGTACTTC.

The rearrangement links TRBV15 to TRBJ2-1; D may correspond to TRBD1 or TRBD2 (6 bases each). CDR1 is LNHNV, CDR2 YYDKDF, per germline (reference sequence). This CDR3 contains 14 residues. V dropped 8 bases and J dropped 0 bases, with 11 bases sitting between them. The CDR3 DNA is TGTGCCACCCTAGGGGGGAGCTCCTACAATGAGCAGTTCTTC. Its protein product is CATLGGSSYNEQFF.

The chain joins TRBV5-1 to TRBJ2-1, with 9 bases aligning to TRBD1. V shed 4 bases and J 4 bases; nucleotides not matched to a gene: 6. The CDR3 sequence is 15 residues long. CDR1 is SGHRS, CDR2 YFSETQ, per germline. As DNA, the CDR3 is TGCGCCAGCAGCAGGACAGGGGAAGGTTACAATGAGCAGTTCTTC. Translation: CASSRTGEGYNEQFF.